This T cell receptor beta chain emerged from a study of T-cell reconstitution after alpha-beta-depleted transplantation in children. Study conclusions and caveats: Surviving recipient T cells and thymic progenitors underlay high day-60 TCRbeta diversity in some patients. Reports say that about two months after transplant, the alpha-beta T cells came out of several hundred graft clones that had expanded. T-cell counts and diversity at one year post-transplant came mainly from newly produced T cells.

The CDR3 has 14 residues. CDR1 and CDR2 (germline): SGHRS, YFSETQ. The J segment lost 6 bases and the V segment lost 2 bases, leaving 5 bases of the junction unmatched. The table lists this clonotype with many counts. What it binds is not known. Library preparation (for TCRbeta) was performed with unique molecular identifiers. Via MiXCR, TCRdb re-called the PCR reads, giving one row per CDR3 protein. The repertoire consists of about 160,000 distinct CDR3 sequences, with approximately 12% occurring once and the leading ten covering less than 15%. The sequence came from a boy aged 2 to 10 with acute myeloid leukemia, due to receive a stem cell transplant. Sequencing was performed on PBMCs, taken before TCRalphabeta/CD19-depleted stem cell transplant. V usage is TRBV5-1 and J usage is TRBJ1-5, with 7 bases fitting TRBD1. CDR3 bases: TGCGCCAGCAGCTTAACAGGGGATCGTCAGCCCCAGCATTTT. Translating gives CASSLTGDRQPQHF. Looking up the rest from reference TRBV5-1 and TRBJ1-5 gives the full variable domain: KAGVTQTPRYLIKTRGQQVTLSCSPISGHRSVSWYQQTPGQGLQFLFEYFSETQRNKGNFPGRFSGRQFSNSRSEMNVSTLELGDSALYLCASSLTGDRQPQHFGDGTRLSIL.